Presented here are 31 T cell receptor beta chains from one specimen sequenced in a study of human T cells and chemical hapten exposure. The time point here: patch test 1, 2 weeks after DPC sensitization. Treatment given: therapeutic diphenylcyclopropenone sensitization with weekly scalp DPC. The starting material, unfractionated whole blood, was used for total RNA extraction. MiXCR, run by TCRdb on the RACE reads, gives a single entry per CDR3 protein. The sample contains around 34,000 distinct CDR3 sequences, over 5.5% of which appear only once. The sample was whole blood, taken in connection with sensitization to the hapten diphenylcyclopropenone (DPC). The receptors here all came from a woman in her 30s with alopecia areata. Some clones in this sample may be carry-over from other donors' samples.

The rearrangement joins TRBV30 to TRBJ2-3; D is unresolved. The CDR3 runs to 12 residues. V shed 2 bases and J shed 5 bases, with 8 bases lying between them. Looked up from germline, CDR1 is GTSNPN and CDR2 is SVGIG (reference sequence). CDR3 DNA sequence: TGTGCCTGGAGTCCTTCCGAAGATACGCAGTATTTT. This encodes CAWSPSEDTQYF.

The chain uses TRBV12-3 or TRBV12-4 and TRBJ1-5; D uncertain. This CDR3 spans 12 amino acids. Trimming cost V 4 bases and J 9 bases, with 10 bases left between them. In nucleotides, the CDR3 is TGTGCCAGCAGTTCCCGGTGGGGGCCCCAGCATTTT. This gives the protein CASSSRWGPQHF.

This clonotype has at least ten counts. The chain links TRBV6-5 to TRBJ2-3; D might be TRBD1 (6 bases). CDR1 and CDR2 from the germline V gene are MNHEY and SVGAGI. V was cut by 5 bases and J by 4 bases, with 16 bases left in between. The CDR3 spans 15 residues. The DNA of the CDR3 is TGTGCCAGCAGTGGGGGCCCCCCGAGCCCAGATACGCAGTATTTT. Protein product: CASSGGPPSPDTQYF.

This clonotype was found a few times. A junction boundary mismatches the germline segment, possibly from a read error. This chain joins TRBV20-1 and TRBJ1-6, with D unresolved. This CDR3 has 13 residues. Per the germline V gene, CDR1 is DFQATT and CDR2 is SNEGSKA (reference sequence). CDR3 nucleotides: TGCAGTGCTAGGGCTCGGAGTAATTCACCCCCCCACTTT. Protein product: CSARARSNSPPHF.

The chain couples TRBV6-2 or TRBV6-3 to TRBJ2-7, with a weak D call TRBD2 (5 bases). Deletions cut 8 bases from V and 1 base from J, with 24 bases between. Germline V gene data show CDR1 as MNHEY and CDR2 as SVGEGT. The CDR3 contains 17 residues. CDR3 coding DNA: TGTGCCAGCTTTACTCCGAGCGGTCGGACGGAGTCCTACGAGCAGTACTTC. It translates to CASFTPSGRTESYEQYF.

This clonotype has a count of ten or more. The chain is built from TRBV12-3 or TRBV12-4 and TRBJ2-5; D ambiguous. The length of the CDR3 is 15 residues. Trimming cost V 2 bases and J 1 base, with 11 bases left between them. The CDR3 nucleotides read TGTGCCAGCAGTTTAAAGTTGGCTACCCAAGAGACCCAGTACTTC. Its protein product is CASSLKLATQETQYF.

J is TRBJ2-3 and V is TRBV7-6; D is unresolved. Trimming took 1 base from V and 0 from J, leaving 8 bases between them. In germline, CDR1 is SGHVS, CDR2 FNYEAQ. CDR3 length: 15 residues. DNA of the CDR3: TGTGCCAGCAGCTTAGAGCCGGTTAGCACAGATACGCAGTATTTT. Its protein product is CASSLEPVSTDTQYF.

The chain carries TRBV11-2 and TRBJ1-3, with TRBD1 as a possible D gene (5 bases). The CDR3 covers 18 residues. V was pared by 1 base and J by 0 bases, with 16 bases between. The germline CDR1 and CDR2 sequences are SGHAT and FQNNGV. CDR3 sequence (DNA): TGTGCCAGCAGCTTAGTTTCCGGGGGTGCGAGCTCTGGAAACACCATATATTTT. It encodes CASSLVSGGASSGNTIYF. Variable domain in full (rest from reference TRBV11-2 and TRBJ1-3): EAGVAQSPRYKIIEKRQSVAFWCNPISGHATLYWYQQILGQGPKLLIQFQNNGVVDDSQLPKDRFSAERLKGVDSTLKIQPAKLEDSAVYLCASSLVSGGASSGNTIYFGEGSWLTVV.

The rearrangement joins TRBV12-3 or TRBV12-4 to TRBJ2-5; TRBD2 agrees at 9 bases. Trimming took 2 bases from V and 5 from J; bases not matched to a gene: 12. The CDR3 length is 17 residues. The CDR3 sequence: CASSLRLAGLSGETQYF. CDR3 coding DNA: TGTGCCAGCAGTTTACGGCTAGCGGGGCTTTCGGGGGAGACCCAGTACTTC.

The gene calls are TRBV11-2 and TRBJ2-1, with 8 positions matching TRBD2. There are 15 residues in the CDR3. Germline V lookup: CDR1 SGHAT, CDR2 FQNNGV. With V trimmed by 5 bases and J by 8 bases, 11 bases remained unmatched. CDR3 amino acids: CASSPLGAGVHEQFF. The CDR3 nucleotides are TGTGCCAGCAGCCCCCTAGGAGCGGGGGTCCATGAGCAGTTCTTC.

This clonotype was detected only a few times. The V call is TRBV19, the J call TRBJ1-4; D is undetermined. Per the germline V gene, CDR1 is LNHDA and CDR2 is SQIVND (reference sequence). The CDR3 has 13 amino acids. Trimming took off 10 bases at V and 3 bases at J, with 12 bases between the two ends. CDR3 in amino acids: CAIYDPPNEKLFF. CDR3 nucleotide sequence: TGTGCCATATATGATCCTCCTAATGAAAAACTGTTTTTT.

Many counts were recorded for this clonotype. J is TRBJ2-5 and V is TRBV4-2; 10 bases are shared with TRBD2. The V segment lost 1 base and the J segment 4 bases; nucleotides outside the gene matches: 18. This CDR3 has 20 amino acids. Germline lookup yields CDR1 LGHNA and CDR2 YNFKEQ. CDR3: CASSQVYRAGGPEMVETQYF. In DNA, the CDR3 is TGTGCCAGCAGCCAAGTTTATCGAGCGGGGGGGCCAGAAATGGTAGAGACCCAGTACTTC.

This clonotype was counted a few times. The chain uses TRBV6-2 or TRBV6-3 and TRBJ1-1; tentatively, D is TRBD1 (6 bases). In germline, CDR1 is MNHEY, CDR2 SVGEGT. The CDR3 is 13 residues long. Trimming took off 5 bases at V and 1 base at J, with 8 bases between the two ends. In DNA form, the CDR3 reads TGTGCCAGCAGTGGACAGTCGAACACTGAAGCTTTCTTT. Translating gives CASSGQSNTEAFF.

This clonotype has at least ten counts. V usage is TRBV6-2 or TRBV6-3 and J usage is TRBJ2-5, with 8 bases lining up with TRBD2. The V segment lost 4 bases and the J segment 0 bases; nucleotides outside the gene matches: 10. Germline values: CDR1 MNHEY, CDR2 SVGEGT. The CDR3 is made up of 17 amino acids. The CDR3 nucleotides read TGTGCCAGCAGTTTCGACCCCGAACTAGCGGACCAAGAGACCCAGTACTTC. Translating gives CASSFDPELADQETQYF.

This clonotype was picked up a small number of times. The chain links TRBV7-2 to TRBJ2-5; 14 nucleotides line up with TRBD2. Germline loops: CDR1 SGHTA, CDR2 FQGNSA. There are 18 residues in the CDR3. V dropped 5 bases and J dropped 0; count of bases not matched to a gene: 8. In DNA, the CDR3 is TGTGCCAGCAGCAGACTAGCGGGGGGGCCGGGCTACCAAGAGACCCAGTACTTC. This sequence encodes CASSRLAGGPGYQETQYF. Full variable domain (outside the CDR3, taken from reference TRBV7-2 and TRBJ2-5): GAGVSQSPSNKVTEKGKDVELRCDPISGHTALYWYRQSLGQGLEFLIYFQGNSAPDKSGLPSDRFSAERTGGSVSTLTIQRTQQEDSAVYLCASSRLAGGPGYQETQYFGPGTRLLVL.

This clonotype was counted many times. This chain links TRBV7-8 with TRBJ2-3; 8 positions match TRBD2. CDR1 is SGHVS, CDR2 FQNEAQ, per germline. Trimming at V came to 5 bases and at J to 2 bases, leaving 15 bases not matched to a gene. The CDR3 runs 18 residues. CDR3 nucleotide sequence: TGTGCCAGCAGCCTAAAGACACCAGCGGGGGTCAACACAGATACGCAGTATTTT. Its protein product is CASSLKTPAGVNTDTQYF. Variable domain in full (rest from reference TRBV7-8 and TRBJ2-3): GAGVSQSPRYKVAKRGQDVALRCDPISGHVSLFWYQQALGQGPEFLTYFQNEAQLDKSGLPSDRFFAERPEGSVSTLKIQRTQQEDSAVYLCASSLKTPAGVNTDTQYFGPGTRLTVL.

This clonotype was found many times. The V gene is TRBV28, the J gene TRBJ1-4, with 9 bases that match TRBD1. Germline V gives CDR1 MDHEN, CDR2 SYDVKM. CDR3 length: 16 amino acids. The trim removed 3 bases at V and 5 bases at J, leaving 7 bases unmatched. CDR3 region: CASSFQTGGLNEKLFF. The CDR3 region has the DNA TGTGCCAGCAGTTTTCAAACAGGGGGCCTGAATGAAAAACTGTTTTTT.

This clonotype was counted only a few times. The V and J genes are TRBV10-3 and TRBJ1-1; D is ambiguous. Trimming left V 8 bases short and J 0 bases short, with 13 bases between. CDR3 size: 14 residues. Germline values: CDR1 ENHRY, CDR2 SYGVKD. The CDR3 loop is CAISPRGMNTEAFF. The CDR3, as DNA: TGTGCCATCTCTCCACGGGGAATGAACACTGAAGCTTTCTTT.

The chain uses TRBV30 and TRBJ2-3; the D gene is possibly TRBD2 (5 bases). The CDR3 length is 17 residues. Trimming removed 0 bases from V and 6 bases from J, with 22 bases in between. From germline, CDR1 is GTSNPN and CDR2 SVGIG (reference sequence). The CDR3 reads CAWSVGRGAARRDTQYF. The CDR3 nucleotides read TGTGCCTGGAGTGTAGGTCGGGGAGCGGCCCGACGGGATACGCAGTATTTT.

The chain links TRBV28 to TRBJ1-2; 9 nucleotides line up with TRBD1. Germline values: CDR1 MDHEN, CDR2 SYDVKM. CDR3 size: 12 residues. V dropped 6 bases and J dropped 7; count of bases not matched to a gene: 3. In DNA, the CDR3 is TGTGCCAGCAGCTGGGACAGGGCTGGCTACACCTTC. Its translation is CASSWDRAGYTF.

The gene calls are TRBV7-2 and TRBJ2-7, with D possibly being TRBD1 (6 bases). Germline-derived CDR1 and CDR2 are SGHTA and FQGNSA. This CDR3 has 15 residues. Trimming shortened V by 5 bases and J by 3 bases, and 17 bases separated the two germline ends. CDR3 loop: CASSRNRDIIYEQYF. CDR3 DNA sequence: TGTGCCAGCAGCCGGAACCGGGACATTATCTACGAGCAGTACTTC.

The table lists this clonotype with a few counts. The chain is built from TRBV11-1 and TRBJ2-5; TRBD2 agrees at 9 bases. The CDR3 is 14 residues long. In germline, CDR1 is SGHAT, CDR2 FQDESV (reference sequence). J lost 5 bases, V lost 4 bases, and 5 bases had no gene match. The chain's CDR3 is CASSSRGGVETQYF. CDR3 DNA: TGTGCCAGCAGCTCCCGCGGGGGGGTGGAGACCCAGTACTTC. Combining the CDR3 with reference TRBV11-1 and TRBJ2-5 gives the whole variable domain EAEVAQSPRYKITEKSQAVAFWCDPISGHATLYWYRQILGQGPELLVQFQDESVVDDSQLPKDRFSAERLKGVDSTLKIQPAELGDSAMYLCASSSRGGVETQYFGPGTRLLVL.

The chain carries TRBV29-1 and TRBJ1-2; 11 bases fit TRBD1. CDR1 is SQVTM, CDR2 ANQGSEA, per germline. The CDR3 totals 14 residues. Losses at the gene ends were 6 bases for V and 4 bases for J; bases not matched to a gene: 7. CDR3 region: CSVRTGGAGYGYTF. DNA of the CDR3: TGCAGCGTGAGGACAGGGGGCGCGGGCTATGGCTACACCTTC.

This clonotype has only a few counts. The chain joins TRBV11-1 to TRBJ2-7; the match to TRBD1 covers 7 bases. Per the germline V gene, CDR1 is SGHAT and CDR2 is FQDESV (reference sequence). V trimming: 5 bases; J trimming: 3 bases; junction bases outside the gene matches: 7. CDR3 size: 14 residues. In DNA, the CDR3 is TGTGCCAGCAGCACTAGGGGACAGAACTACGAGCAGTACTTC. Its translation is CASSTRGQNYEQYF.

The chain joins TRBV5-1 to TRBJ1-6, with TRBD1 as a possible D gene (6 bases). V was clipped by 3 bases and J by 9 bases, with 10 bases between them. Germline lookup yields CDR1 SGHRS and CDR2 YFSETQ. The CDR3 spans 13 residues. CDR3 in DNA: TGCGCCAGCAGCTGGGAGGACAGTTCACCCCTCCACTTT. This encodes CASSWEDSSPLHF.

This clonotype was picked up many times. The chain uses TRBV9 and TRBJ2-2; the D gene could be TRBD1 or TRBD2 (6 bases each). The CDR3 sequence is 16 residues long. The germline V gene has CDR1 SGDLS and CDR2 YYNGEE. Trimming left V 0 bases short and J 2 bases short, with 11 bases between. The CDR3 is CASSVAGGGNTGELFF. DNA for the CDR3: TGTGCCAGCAGCGTAGCTGGAGGGGGTAACACCGGGGAGCTGTTTTTT.

The chain joins TRBV3-1 to TRBJ1-5; perhaps TRBD1 as D (6 bases). Deletions cut 2 bases from V and 6 bases from J, with 17 bases between. The V gene's germline CDR1 is LGHDT and CDR2 YNNKEL (reference sequence). The CDR3 spans 16 residues. DNA for the CDR3: TGTGCCAGCAGCCAAAGGGGGGGGGGTATCGGTCAGCCCCAGCATTTT. As protein: CASSQRGGGIGQPQHF. Complete variable domain (other parts from reference TRBV3-1 and TRBJ1-5): DTAVSQTPKYLVTQMGNDKSIKCEQNLGHDTMYWYKQDSKKFLKIMFSYNNKELIINETVPNRFSPKSPDKAHLNLHINSLELGDSAVYFCASSQRGGGIGQPQHFGDGTRLSIL.

This clonotype was seen only once. The CDR3 sequence is CASSYRTGVNEKLFF. The CDR3 DNA reads TGTGCCAGCAGTTACCGGACAGGCGTTAATGAAAAACTGTTTTTT. The rearrangement joins TRBV6-5 to TRBJ1-4; TRBD1 matches at 7 bases. The length of the CDR3 is 15 residues. The germline V gene has CDR1 MNHEY and CDR2 SVGAGI. Trimming removed 2 bases from V and 4 bases from J; junction bases left unmatched: 4.

This clonotype was seen at least ten times. The chain recombines TRBV6-2 or TRBV6-3 with TRBJ2-1, with 7 positions matching TRBD1. This CDR3 has 13 residues. Germline CDR1 and CDR2: MNHEY and SVGEGT. V was clipped by 6 bases and J by 3 bases; unmatched bases: 2. The CDR3 is CASSRQGYNEQFF. In nucleotides, the CDR3 is TGTGCCAGCAGCCGACAGGGCTACAATGAGCAGTTCTTC.

The table lists this clonotype with a few counts. The chain combines TRBV9 with TRBJ2-5; the match to TRBD2 covers 7 bases. CDR1 is SGDLS, CDR2 YYNGEE, per germline. The CDR3 sequence is 15 residues long. V trimming: 0 bases; J trimming: 5 bases; junction bases outside the gene matches: 7. The CDR3 loop reads CASSVAGGLTETQYF. In nucleotides, the CDR3 is TGTGCCAGCAGCGTAGCGGGGGGTTTGACCGAGACCCAGTACTTC.

This clonotype was recorded at least ten times. This chain uses TRBV7-9 with TRBJ2-7, with D perhaps TRBD1 or TRBD2 (5 bases each). The CDR3 consists of 16 residues. The V and J ends lost 5 bases and 4 bases respectively, with 21 bases between them. Germline-derived CDR1 and CDR2 are SEHNR and FQNEAQ (reference sequence). CDR3 in amino acids: CASSTTTGQDYYEQYF. The CDR3, as DNA: TGTGCCAGCAGCACTACAACGGGGCAGGATTATTACGAGCAGTACTTC.